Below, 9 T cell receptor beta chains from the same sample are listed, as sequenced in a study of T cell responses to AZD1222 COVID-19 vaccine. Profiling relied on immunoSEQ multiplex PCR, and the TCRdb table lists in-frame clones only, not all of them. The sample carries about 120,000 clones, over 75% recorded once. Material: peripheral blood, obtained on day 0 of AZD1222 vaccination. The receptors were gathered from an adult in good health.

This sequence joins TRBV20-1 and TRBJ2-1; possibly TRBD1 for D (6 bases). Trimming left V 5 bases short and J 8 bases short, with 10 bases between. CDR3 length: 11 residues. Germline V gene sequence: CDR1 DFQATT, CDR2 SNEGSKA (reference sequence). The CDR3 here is CSAPGADEQFF. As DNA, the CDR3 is TGCAGTGCTCCAGGGGCGGATGAGCAGTTCTTC.

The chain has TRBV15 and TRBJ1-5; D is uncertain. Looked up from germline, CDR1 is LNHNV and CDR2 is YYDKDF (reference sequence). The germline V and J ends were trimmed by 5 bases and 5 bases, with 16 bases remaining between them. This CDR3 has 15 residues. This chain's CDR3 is CATSRAGSLDQPQHF. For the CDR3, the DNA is TGTGCCACCAGCCGTGCGGGGTCGTTGGATCAGCCCCAGCATTTT.

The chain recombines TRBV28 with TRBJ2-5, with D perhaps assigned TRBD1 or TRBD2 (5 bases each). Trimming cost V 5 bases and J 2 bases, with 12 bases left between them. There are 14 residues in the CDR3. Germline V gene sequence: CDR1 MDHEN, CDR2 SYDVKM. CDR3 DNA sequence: TGTGCCAGCAGTCTCGGGACGAAACAAGAGACCCAGTACTTC. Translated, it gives CASSLGTKQETQYF.

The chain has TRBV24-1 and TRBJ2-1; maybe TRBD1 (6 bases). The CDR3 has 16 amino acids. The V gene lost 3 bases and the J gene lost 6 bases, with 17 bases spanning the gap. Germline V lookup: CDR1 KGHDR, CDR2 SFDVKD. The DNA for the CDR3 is TGTGCCACCAGTGATGGCCCCGGGACAAGGCCCAATGAGCAGTTCTTC. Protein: CATSDGPGTRPNEQFF.

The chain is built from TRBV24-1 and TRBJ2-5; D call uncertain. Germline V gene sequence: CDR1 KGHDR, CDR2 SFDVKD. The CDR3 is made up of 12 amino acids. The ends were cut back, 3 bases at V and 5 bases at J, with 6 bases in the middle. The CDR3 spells CATSDLGETQYF. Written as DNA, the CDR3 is TGTGCCACCAGTGATCTAGGGGAGACCCAGTACTTC.

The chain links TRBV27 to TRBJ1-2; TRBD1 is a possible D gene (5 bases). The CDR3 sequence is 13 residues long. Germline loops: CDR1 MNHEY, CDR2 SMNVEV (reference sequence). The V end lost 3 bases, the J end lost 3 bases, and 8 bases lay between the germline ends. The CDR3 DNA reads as TGTGCCAGCAGTTTTCGGGGACACTATGGCTACACCTTC. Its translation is CASSFRGHYGYTF.

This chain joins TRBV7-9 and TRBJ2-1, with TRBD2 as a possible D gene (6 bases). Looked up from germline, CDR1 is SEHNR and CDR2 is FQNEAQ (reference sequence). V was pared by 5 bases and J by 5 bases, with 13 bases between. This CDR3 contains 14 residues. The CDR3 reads CASSLRDFNNEQFF. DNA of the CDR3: TGTGCCAGCAGCCTCCGGGACTTCAACAATGAGCAGTTCTTC.

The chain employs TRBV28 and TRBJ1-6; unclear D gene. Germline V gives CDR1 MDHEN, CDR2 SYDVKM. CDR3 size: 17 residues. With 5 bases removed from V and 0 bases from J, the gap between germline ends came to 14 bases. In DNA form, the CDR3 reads TGTGCCAGCAGTGCCCAGACTCCCGGCTCCTATAATTCACCCCTCCACTTT. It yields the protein CASSAQTPGSYNSPLHF. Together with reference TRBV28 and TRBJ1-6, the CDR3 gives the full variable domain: DVKVTQSSRYLVKRTGEKVFLECVQDMDHENMFWYRQDPGLGLRLIYFSYDVKMKEKGDIPEGYSVSREKKERFSLILESASTNQTSMYLCASSAQTPGSYNSPLHFGNGTRLTVT.

Here the CDR3 reads CASSLGQGSSYNEQFF. CDR3 nucleotide sequence: TGCGCCAGCAGCTTGGGACAGGGGAGCTCCTACAATGAGCAGTTCTTC. The chain links TRBV5-1 to TRBJ2-1, with 8 bases matching TRBD1. V was clipped by 0 bases and J by 0 bases; unmatched bases: 2. Germline V lookup: CDR1 SGHRS, CDR2 YFSETQ. This CDR3 is built from 16 residues.